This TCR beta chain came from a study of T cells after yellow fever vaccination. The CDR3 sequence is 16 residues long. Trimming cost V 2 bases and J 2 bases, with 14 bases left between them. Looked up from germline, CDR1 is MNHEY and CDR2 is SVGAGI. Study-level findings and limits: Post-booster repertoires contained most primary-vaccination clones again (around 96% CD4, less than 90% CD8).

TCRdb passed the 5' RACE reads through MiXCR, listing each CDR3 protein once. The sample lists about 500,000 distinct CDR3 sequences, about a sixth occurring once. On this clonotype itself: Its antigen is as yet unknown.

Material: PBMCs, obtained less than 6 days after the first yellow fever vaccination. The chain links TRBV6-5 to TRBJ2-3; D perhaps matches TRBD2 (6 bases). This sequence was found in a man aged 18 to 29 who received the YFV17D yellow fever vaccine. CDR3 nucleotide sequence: TGTGCCAGCAGTTACGGGAGCGGCGGGAACACAGATACGCAGTATTTT. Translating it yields CASSYGSGGNTDTQYF.